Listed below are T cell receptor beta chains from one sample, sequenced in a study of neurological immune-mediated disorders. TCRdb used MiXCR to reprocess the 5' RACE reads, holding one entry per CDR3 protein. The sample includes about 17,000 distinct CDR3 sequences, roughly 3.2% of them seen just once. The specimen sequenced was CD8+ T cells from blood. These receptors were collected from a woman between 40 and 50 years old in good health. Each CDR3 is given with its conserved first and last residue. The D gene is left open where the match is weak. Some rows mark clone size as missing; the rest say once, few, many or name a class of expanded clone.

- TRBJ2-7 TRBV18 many CASSPEVREEQYF TGTGCCAGCTCACCAGAGGTGAGGGAAGAGCAGTACTTC
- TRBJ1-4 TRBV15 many CATSKARDLNEKLFF TGTGCCACCAGCAAAGCCCGGGATCTTAATGAAAAACTGTTTTTT
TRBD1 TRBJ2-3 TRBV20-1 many CSARDPGQGVFATGTDTQYF TGCAGTGCTAGAGACCCGGGACAGGGGGTATTTGCCACCGGCACAGATACGCAGTATTTT
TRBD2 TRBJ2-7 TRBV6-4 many CASSPGLAGAEEQYF TGTGCCAGCAGCCCCGGACTAGCGGGAGCGGAAGAGCAGTACTTC
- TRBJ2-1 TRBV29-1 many CSVTGPFAYNEQFF TGCAGCGTTACTGGGCCTTTCGCCTACAATGAGCAGTTCTTC
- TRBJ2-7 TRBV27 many CASSLAGAYEQYF TGTGCCAGCAGTTTGGCGGGTGCCTACGAGCAGTACTTC
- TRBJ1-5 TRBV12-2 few CASRLARPRTGSMNQPQHF TGTGCAAGTCGCTTAGCCCGTCCCCGGACAGGGTCGATGAATCAGCCCCAGCATTTT
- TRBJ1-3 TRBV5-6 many CASSLASPVISGNTIYF TGTGCCAGCAGCTTGGCCAGCCCAGTCATCTCTGGAAACACCATATATTTT
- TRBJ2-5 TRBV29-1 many CSGGQETQYF TGCAGCGGGGGACAAGAGACCCAGTACTTC
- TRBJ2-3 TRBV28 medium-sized CASSRDALSADTQYF TGTGCCAGCAGCCGCGACGCCCTCTCGGCAGATACGCAGTATTTT
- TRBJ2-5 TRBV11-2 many CASSLWNREASGETQYF TGTGCCAGCAGCTTATGGAACAGGGAGGCCTCAGGGGAGACCCAGTACTTC
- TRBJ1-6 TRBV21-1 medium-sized CASSKESGRSNSPLHF TGTGCCAGCAGCAAAGAGAGCGGGAGATCTAATTCACCCCTCCACTTT
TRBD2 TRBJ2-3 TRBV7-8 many CASSLEVGSTSGSSDTQYF TGTGCCAGCAGCTTAGAGGTTGGGTCGACTAGCGGGAGTTCAGATACGCAGTATTTT
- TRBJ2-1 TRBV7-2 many CASSHKDSIYNEQFF TGTGCCAGCAGCCACAAGGACTCCATCTACAATGAGCAGTTCTTC
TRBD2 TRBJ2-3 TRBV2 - CARELAGATDTQYF TGTGCCAGAGAACTAGCGGGAGCAACAGATACGCAGTATTTT
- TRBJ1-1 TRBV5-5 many CASSLGYRLNTEAFF TGTGCCAGCAGCTTGGGGTATAGGTTGAACACTGAAGCTTTCTTT
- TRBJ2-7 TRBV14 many CASSQVSGIWQYF TGTGCCAGCAGCCAAGTTTCCGGAATTTGGCAGTACTTC
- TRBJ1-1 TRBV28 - CASSFSRNTEAFF TGTGCCAGCAGTTTCAGCAGAAACACTGAAGCTTTCTTT
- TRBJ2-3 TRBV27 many CASSPLLGEVTDTQYF TGTGCCAGCAGTCCACTACTAGGAGAGGTCACAGATACGCAGTATTTT
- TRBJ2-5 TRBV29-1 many CSVEGTARGISGRIF TGCAGCGTTGAAGGAACAGCCCGAGGGATCTCTGGCCGGATCTTC
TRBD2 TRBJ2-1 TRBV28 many CASSWNLKSTSGHNEQFF TGTGCCAGCAGTTGGAATCTCAAATCGACTAGCGGACACAATGAGCAGTTCTTC
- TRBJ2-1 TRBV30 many CAWSVAHVAYNEQFF TGTGCCTGGAGTGTAGCCCACGTGGCCTACAATGAGCAGTTCTTC
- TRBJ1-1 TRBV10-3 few CAISVGDRIDGNTEAFF TGTGCCATCAGTGTCGGGGACCGAATCGACGGAAACACTGAAGCTTTCTTT
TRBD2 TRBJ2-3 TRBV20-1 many CSARLAGGPDLPADTQYF TGCAGTGCCCGACTAGCGGGAGGACCGGACCTGCCCGCGGATACGCAGTATTTT
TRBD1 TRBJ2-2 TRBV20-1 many CSAEGTGGLTGELFF TGCAGTGCCGAGGGGACAGGGGGCCTTACCGGGGAGCTGTTTTTT
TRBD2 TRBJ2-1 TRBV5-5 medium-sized CALTSGSSYNEQFF TGTGCCTTGACTAGCGGGAGCTCCTACAATGAGCAGTTCTTC
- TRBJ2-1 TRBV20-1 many CSARVAGFEGPYNEQFF TGCAGTGCTAGAGTTGCGGGATTCGAGGGACCCTACAATGAGCAGTTCTTC
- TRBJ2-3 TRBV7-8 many CASSFPSDTDTQYF TGTGCCAGCAGCTTTCCTAGCGACACAGATACGCAGTATTTT
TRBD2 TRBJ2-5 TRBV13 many CASSPPSGRTGETQYF TGTGCCAGCAGCCCCCCTAGCGGGAGGACCGGGGAGACCCAGTACTTC
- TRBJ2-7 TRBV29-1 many CSVDVEYEQYF TGCAGCGTTGATGTGGAGTACGAGCAGTACTTC
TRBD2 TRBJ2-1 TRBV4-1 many CASSPGTSGGNEQFF TGCGCCAGCAGCCCTGGGACTAGCGGGGGCAATGAGCAGTTCTTC
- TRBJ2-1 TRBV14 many CASSHGREQFF TGTGCCAGCAGCCATGGTCGGGAGCAGTTCTTC
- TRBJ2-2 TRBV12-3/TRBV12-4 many CASSTRPDTGELFF TGTGCCAGCAGTACTAGGCCCGACACCGGGGAGCTGTTTTTT
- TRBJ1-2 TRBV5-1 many CASSLAGGLVDGYTF TGCGCCAGCAGCTTGGCTGGGGGGCTGGTTGATGGCTACACCTTC
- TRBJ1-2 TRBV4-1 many CASSQARTKTDGYTF TGCGCCAGCAGCCAAGCAAGGACCAAGACGGATGGCTACACCTTC
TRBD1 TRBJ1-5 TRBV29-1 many CSVGGQDNQPQHF TGCAGCGTTGGAGGACAGGACAATCAGCCCCAGCATTTT
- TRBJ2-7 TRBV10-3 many CAISGEAYEQYF TGTGCCATCTCAGGGGAAGCCTACGAGCAGTACTTC
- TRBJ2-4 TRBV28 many CASTFEPLAKNIQYF TGTGCCAGCACCTTTGAGCCCCTAGCCAAAAACATTCAGTACTTC
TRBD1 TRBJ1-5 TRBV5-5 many CASSVGQGTNQPQHF TGTGCCAGCAGCGTCGGACAGGGTACTAATCAGCCCCAGCATTTT
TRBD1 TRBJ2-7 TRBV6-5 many CASSYSDRVYEQYF TGTGCCAGCAGTTACTCAGACAGGGTCTACGAGCAGTACTTC
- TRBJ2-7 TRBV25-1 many CASSEGQGRHEQYF TGTGCCAGCAGTGAAGGGCAGGGCAGGCACGAGCAGTACTTC